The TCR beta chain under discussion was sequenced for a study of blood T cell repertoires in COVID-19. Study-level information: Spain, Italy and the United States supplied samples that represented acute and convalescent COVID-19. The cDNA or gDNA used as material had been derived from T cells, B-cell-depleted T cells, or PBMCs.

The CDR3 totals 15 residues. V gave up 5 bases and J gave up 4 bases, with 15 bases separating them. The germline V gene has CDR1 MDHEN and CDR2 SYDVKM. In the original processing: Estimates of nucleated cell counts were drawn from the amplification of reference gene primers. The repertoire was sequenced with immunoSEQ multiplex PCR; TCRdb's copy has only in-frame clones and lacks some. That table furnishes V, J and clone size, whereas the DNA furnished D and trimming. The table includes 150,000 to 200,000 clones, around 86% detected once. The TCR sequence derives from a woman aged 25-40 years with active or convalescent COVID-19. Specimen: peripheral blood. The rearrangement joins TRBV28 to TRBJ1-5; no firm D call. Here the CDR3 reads CASSRYEQLNQPQHF. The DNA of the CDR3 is TGTGCCAGCAGTAGATATGAACAGCTTAATCAGCCCCAGCATTTT.